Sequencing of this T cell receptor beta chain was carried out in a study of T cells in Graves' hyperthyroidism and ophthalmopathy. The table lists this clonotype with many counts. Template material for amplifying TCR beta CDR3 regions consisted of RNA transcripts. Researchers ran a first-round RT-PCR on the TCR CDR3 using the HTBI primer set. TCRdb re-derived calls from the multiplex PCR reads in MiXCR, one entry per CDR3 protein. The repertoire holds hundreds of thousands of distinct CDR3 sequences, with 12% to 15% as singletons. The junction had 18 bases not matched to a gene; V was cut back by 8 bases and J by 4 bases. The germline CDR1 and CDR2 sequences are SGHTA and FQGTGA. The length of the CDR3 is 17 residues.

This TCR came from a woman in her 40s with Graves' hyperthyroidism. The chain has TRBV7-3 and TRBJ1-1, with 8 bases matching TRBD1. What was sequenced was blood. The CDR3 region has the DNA TGTGCCAGCGGTCAGGGGGCGGTGGTTACAATGTGCACTGAAGCTTTCTTT. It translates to CASGQGAVVTMCTEAFF.